Below, 9 T cell receptor beta chains from the same sample are listed, as sequenced in a study of T cell responses to AZD1222 COVID-19 vaccine. This table comes from immunoSEQ multiplex PCR, and its TCRdb copy is limited to in-frame clones, with some not included. The repertoire holds roughly 160,000 clones, with around nine tenths as singletons. The sample consisted of peripheral blood, taken on day 0 of AZD1222 vaccination. These receptors were collected from an adult in good health.

J is TRBJ1-4 and V is TRBV30; D is unclear. Trimming left V 0 bases short and J 4 bases short, with 6 bases between. The CDR3 totals 13 residues. Germline loops: CDR1 GTSNPN, CDR2 SVGIG (reference sequence). The CDR3 DNA reads TGTGCCTGGAGTGTCGGATTTAATGAAAAACTGTTTTTT. This translates into CAWSVGFNEKLFF.

The V and J genes are TRBV18 and TRBJ1-2; the D gene is possibly TRBD1 (5 bases). The CDR3 is 13 amino acids. Per germline, CDR1 KGHSH and CDR2 LQKENI. V was cut by 5 bases and J by 1 base, with 8 bases left in between. The CDR3 nucleotides read TGTGCCAGCTCAACTCAGGGTAACTATGGCTACACCTTC. Its translation: CASSTQGNYGYTF. The whole variable domain, filled in from reference TRBV18 and TRBJ1-2, reads NAGVMQNPRHLVRRRGQEARLRCSPMKGHSHVYWYRQLPEEGLKFMVYLQKENIIDESGMPKERFSAEFPKEGPSILRIQQVVRGDSAAYFCASSTQGNYGYTFGSGTRLTVV.

The gene calls are TRBV28 and TRBJ1-2, with D possibly being TRBD1 (5 bases). From germline, CDR1 is MDHEN and CDR2 SYDVKM. The CDR3 loop spans 13 amino acids. V lost 5 bases and J 4 bases, leaving 11 bases between the germline ends. The CDR3 region is CASSPPGTYGYTF. In DNA form, the CDR3 reads TGTGCCAGCAGTCCTCCCGGGACCTATGGCTACACCTTC.

This clone was picked up one time. V usage is TRBV7-3 and J usage is TRBJ1-1; 8 bases are shared with TRBD1. Germline V CDR1 and CDR2: SGHTA, FQGTGA. The CDR3 extends over 15 amino acids. Unmatched junction bases numbered 6, after V lost 5 bases and J lost 1 base. The CDR3, as DNA: TGTGCCAGCAGCACCGAAGGGACAGGGAACACTGAAGCTTTCTTT. This translates into CASSTEGTGNTEAFF.

This chain joins TRBV7-9 and TRBJ2-7; 9 positions agree with TRBD1. J lost 6 bases, V lost 2 bases, and 8 bases had no gene match. Germline CDR1 SEHNR, CDR2 FQNEAQ (reference sequence). The CDR3 consists of 15 residues. CDR3 nucleotide sequence: TGTGCCAGCAGCTTAACGGGACAGGGTGGTGGCGAGCAGTACTTC. It translates to CASSLTGQGGGEQYF.

V is TRBV5-5 and J is TRBJ1-1; D not certain. V shed 4 bases and J shed 8 bases, with 15 bases lying between them. CDR1 and CDR2 from the germline V gene are SGHKS and YYEKEE (reference sequence). The CDR3 is 13 amino acids. The DNA for the CDR3 is TGTGCCAGCAGCCTCTTCCTTGGGGTCGAAGCTTTCTTT. Translation: CASSLFLGVEAFF.

The chain joins TRBV6-5 to TRBJ2-1; 9 bases are a match to TRBD1. Germline-derived CDR1 and CDR2 are MNHEY and SVGAGI. The CDR3 has 15 residues. V shed 8 bases, J shed 8 bases, and the junction held 13 bases outside the gene matches. CDR3 loop: CASSTLGTGFDEQFF. In DNA form, the CDR3 reads TGTGCCAGCTCCACTCTGGGGACAGGGTTCGATGAGCAGTTCTTC.

The genes are TRBV5-4 and TRBJ2-1, with 11 bases identical to TRBD1. Germline assignment: CDR1 SGHNT and CDR2 YYREEE (reference sequence). V lost 3 bases, J lost 8 bases, and 4 bases stayed unmatched. This CDR3 has 14 residues. CDR3 residues: CASSSRTGGDEQFF. For the CDR3, the DNA is TGTGCCAGCAGCTCCCGGACAGGGGGCGATGAGCAGTTCTTC.

The rearrangement joins TRBV9 to TRBJ2-6; TRBD1 agrees at 10 bases. Germline lookup yields CDR1 SGDLS and CDR2 YYNGEE. This CDR3 is built from 18 residues. The J segment lost 1 base and the V segment lost 3 bases, leaving 7 bases of the junction unmatched. In nucleotides, the CDR3 is TGTGCCAGCAGCGAGCCGGGACAGGGGTTTTCTGGGGCCAACGTCCTGACTTTC. This translates into CASSEPGQGFSGANVLTF. Complete variable domain (other parts from reference TRBV9 and TRBJ2-6): DSGVTQTPKHLITATGQRVTLRCSPRSGDLSVYWYQQSLDQGLQFLIQYYNGEERAKGNILERFSAQQFPDLHSELNLSSLELGDSALYFCASSEPGQGFSGANVLTFGAGSRLTVL.